This TCR beta chain was sequenced for a study of T cell responses to AZD1222 COVID-19 vaccine (TCRdb year 2021). Background for the entire study: AZD1222 recipients given second doses at about 4 weeks or at about 12 weeks were pooled, since spike-specific TCR depth and breadth were not found to differ between the two schedules. A total of approximately 240 trial participants underwent TCR sequencing, of whom 200 to 220 had received two doses of AZD1222 and about 25 had received two doses of the MenACWY control vaccine. Trial participants were enrolled into age subgroups of 18-55, 56-69 and 70-plus years, which contained approximately 150, 28 and 58 TCR-sequenced participants, respectively. Broader findings and caveats from the paper: The vaccine-associated CD4 TCRs covered the entire spike protein, and the dominant responses fell in regions 160-218 and 743-854. The 56-69-year group was small, and its depth increase did not reach significance, likely because of low power. Most participants were white British and females outnumbered males, and the authors suggested that clonal diversity may have been underestimated. Nearly half of unique spike-specific TCRs reportedly recognized epitopes outside regions mutated in the B.1.351 and B.1.1.7 variants. No day 14 peak-response samples were available, so repertoires were characterized only after the peak T cell response. A significant rise in spike-specific TCR breadth and depth was observed after two AZD1222 doses relative to day 0 and relative to MenACWY recipients. Conclusions about previously exposed vaccinees are limited because only six or seven AZD1222 recipients were SARS-CoV-2 seropositive at baseline.

CDR1 and CDR2, looked up from the germline V gene, are LGHNA and YSLEER. The CDR3 covers 15 residues, taking in both the cysteine and the phenylalanine. Only CDR3 DNA remains: 45 bases, in frame from the first base. V is pared back by 1 base and J by 8 bases, with 14 bases lying between the germline termini. The CDR3 regions of human TCRbeta chains were subjected to immunosequencing. The authors processed their data as follows. TCRs in the repertoires were matched against a reference library of SARS-CoV-2-specific TCRs that had been generated with the MIRA antigen-specificity platform. Breadth was defined as the fraction of unique TCRs that were SARS-CoV-2-associated. Depth was defined as the fraction of total T cells that were SARS-CoV-2-associated. Using the MIRA data, each spike-specific TCR was mapped to the spike region that the TCR reacts to and placed in a CD4 or CD8 class. Log10-transformed breadth and depth values were compared by one-way ANOVA with Sidak's multiple comparisons tests. The clones in this table, taken by TCRdb from immuneACCESS, are in-frame only. Not every clone is retained; where verified, under half of the shortfall comes from an unresolved V gene, and the cause of the rest is unknown. V and J calls and clone size come straight from that table; D and trimming were deduced from the DNA. In this sample the table shows 100,000 to 150,000 clones, 90% of which occur a single time. The ten top clones hold around 7% of the sample.

The time point tag for this specimen amounts to: baseline before first vaccination. Vaccinee samples were obtained from the UK trials COV001 and COV002, which included a single-blind randomized controlled phase 2/3 trial of AZD1222 (ChAdOx1 nCoV-19) in healthy adults. Trial participant PBMC samples were collected at day 0 and day 28 after the second dose for TCRbeta chain sequencing. Remarks on this clone: Its cognate antigen has yet to be identified. Per-nucleotide qualities are absent, and no much larger clonotype sits a single base away.

The starting material was peripheral blood, obtained on day 0 of AZD1222 vaccination. The origin of this receptor is an adult in good health. The sequence joins TRBV4-3 to TRBJ1-4, with the D gene too uncertain to name. The CDR3 has the sequence CASSQGFIIGEKLFF. At the DNA level, the sequence is TGCGCCAGCAGCCAAGGGTTCATTATCGGAGAAAAACTGTTTTTT.